The 15 T cell receptor beta chains listed next were all sequenced from one sample in a study of human T cells and chemical hapten exposure. Using its own MiXCR run on the RACE reads, TCRdb lists one record per CDR3 protein. The data show 180,000 or so distinct CDR3 sequences, about 25% seen once. This sample's time point: patch test 3, about 24 weeks after DPC sensitization. Treatment of the sample: therapeutic diphenylcyclopropenone sensitization with weekly scalp DPC. The sample here was whole blood, taken in connection with sensitization to the hapten diphenylcyclopropenone (DPC). The origin of the receptors is a woman aged 40-49 years with alopecia areata. Some clones in this sample may be carry-over from other donors' samples.

V gene TRBV7-2 combines with J gene TRBJ1-1; the D is unclear. The CDR3 is 14 amino acids. In germline, CDR1 is SGHTA, CDR2 FQGNSA. V gave up 5 bases and J gave up 2 bases, with 12 bases separating them. The CDR3 region is CASSPAPGNTEAFF. In nucleotides, the CDR3 is TGTGCCAGCAGCCCGGCCCCAGGAAACACTGAAGCTTTCTTT.

Only a few counts were recorded for this clonotype. This chain joins TRBV25-1 and TRBJ1-4, with unresolved D. V was cut by 0 bases and J by 5 bases, with 4 bases left in between. This CDR3 comprises 13 residues. The V gene's germline CDR1 is MGHDK and CDR2 SYGVNS. The CDR3 region is CASSEYGNEKLFF. The CDR3 DNA sequence: TGTGCCAGCAGTGAATACGGCAATGAAAAACTGTTTTTT.

In this sample, this clonotype turned up a few times. The rearrangement links TRBV2 to TRBJ1-3; D may be TRBD1 (5 bases). This CDR3 is 14 amino acids long. Between the trimmed V and J ends, which lost 8 bases and 3 bases, there was a span of 14 bases. The germline gives CDR1 SNHLY, CDR2 FYNNEI. This chain's CDR3 is CASGRGTVGNTIYF. The CDR3 coding sequence is TGTGCCAGCGGGAGAGGGACTGTTGGAAACACCATATATTTT.

This clonotype is a singleton in its sample. This chain uses TRBV28 with TRBJ1-1, with a tentative D call TRBD1 (5 bases). V was trimmed by 7 bases and J by 11 bases, leaving 17 bases between them. CDR3 size: 12 residues. From germline, CDR1 is MDHEN and CDR2 SYDVKM. For the CDR3, the DNA is TGTGCCAGCACCCTGCTCGGGGGTAGGGCTTTCTTT. Translating gives CASTLLGGRAFF.

This clonotype was detected only a few times. The chain links TRBV28 to TRBJ2-7; TRBD1 matches 10 bases. The germline gives CDR1 MDHEN, CDR2 SYDVKM. The length of the CDR3 is 14 residues. Germline trimming cut 4 bases from V and 4 bases from J; bases unmatched to any gene: 4. Here the CDR3 reads CASSSTGGSYEQYF. DNA of the CDR3: TGTGCCAGCAGTTCGACAGGGGGCTCGTACGAGCAGTACTTC. Full variable domain (missing parts from reference TRBV28 and TRBJ2-7): DVKVTQSSRYLVKRTGEKVFLECVQDMDHENMFWYRQDPGLGLRLIYFSYDVKMKEKGDIPEGYSVSREKKERFSLILESASTNQTSMYLCASSSTGGSYEQYFGPGTRLTVT.

This clonotype has just a few counts. The chain combines TRBV28 with TRBJ2-1; 10 nucleotides match TRBD1. This CDR3 spans 13 amino acids. Germline CDR1 MDHEN, CDR2 SYDVKM. V gave up 5 bases and J gave up 8 bases; unmatched junction bases: 3. The CDR3 region is CASSRQGADEQFF. The CDR3 nucleotides read TGTGCCAGCAGTCGACAGGGGGCGGATGAGCAGTTCTTC. Full variable domain (missing parts from reference TRBV28 and TRBJ2-1): DVKVTQSSRYLVKRTGEKVFLECVQDMDHENMFWYRQDPGLGLRLIYFSYDVKMKEKGDIPEGYSVSREKKERFSLILESASTNQTSMYLCASSRQGADEQFFGPGTRLTVL.

The table lists this clonotype with a few counts. V gene TRBV7-8 combines with J gene TRBJ2-1, with D possibly matching TRBD1 (5 bases). This CDR3 spans 16 amino acids. Germline-derived CDR1 and CDR2 are SGHVS and FQNEAQ. V lost 5 bases and J lost 3, with 17 bases in between. The CDR3 loop reads CASSQRQLSGYNEQFF. The CDR3 DNA follows: TGTGCCAGCAGCCAGAGACAGCTATCGGGCTACAATGAGCAGTTCTTC.

This clonotype turned up a few times. The chain uses TRBV4-3 and TRBJ2-2; D is undetermined. V gave up 0 bases and J gave up 6 bases, with 17 bases separating them. CDR1 is LGHNA, CDR2 YSLEER, per germline. The CDR3 is made up of 17 amino acids. This chain's CDR3 is CASSQDSQRTTPGELFF. CDR3 coding DNA: TGCGCCAGCAGCCAAGATTCACAGCGCACGACCCCCGGGGAGCTGTTTTTT.

This clonotype has only a few counts. The chain carries TRBV28 and TRBJ2-7; D may be TRBD1 or TRBD2 (5 bases each). CDR3 length: 15 residues. V dropped 5 bases and J dropped 0 bases, with 14 bases sitting between them. CDR1 and CDR2 from the germline V gene are MDHEN and SYDVKM. The CDR3 sequence: CASSSWGSLSYEQYF. The CDR3 nucleotides are TGTGCCAGCAGTAGTTGGGGGAGCCTCTCCTACGAGCAGTACTTC.

The chain combines TRBV5-1 with TRBJ2-1; D is perhaps TRBD2 (6 bases). The germline V gene has CDR1 SGHRS and CDR2 YFSETQ. V lost 5 bases and J 6 bases, leaving 21 bases between the germline ends. The CDR3 spans 16 residues. In DNA form, the CDR3 reads TGCGCCAGCAGTAGTTGGGGCGGGATGGGAACCAATGAGCAGTTCTTC. This sequence encodes CASSSWGGMGTNEQFF.

This chain joins TRBV28 and TRBJ2-1; 7 positions agree with TRBD1. Germline CDR1 is MDHEN and CDR2 is SYDVKM. Germline trimming cut 6 bases from V and 0 bases from J; bases unmatched to any gene: 2. The CDR3 loop spans 14 amino acids. The CDR3 DNA reads TGTGCCAGCAGGGGGACAGTCTCCTACAATGAGCAGTTCTTC. This gives the protein CASRGTVSYNEQFF.

The chain employs TRBV7-8 and TRBJ1-3; the D is unclear. CDR1 and CDR2 (germline): SGHVS, FQNEAQ. The CDR3 runs to 16 residues. V lost 1 base, J lost 3 bases, and 13 bases lay in between. The DNA of the CDR3 is TGTGCCAGCAGCTTAGGAGCCGCCCAAGGTGGAAACACCATATATTTT. It codes for CASSLGAAQGGNTIYF.

The CDR3 DNA reads as TGTGCCAGCAGCACCCGCTCTAGCGGGAGTTACGAGCAGTACTTC. This translates into CASSTRSSGSYEQYF. This chain connects TRBV11-2 to TRBJ2-7; 10 bases map to TRBD2. The germline CDR1 and CDR2 sequences are SGHAT and FQNNGV. The V gene end was trimmed by 5 bases and the J gene end by 4 bases; junction bases not matched to a gene: 8. The CDR3 is 15 amino acids.

In this sample, this clonotype turned up a few times. The chain recombines TRBV20-1 with TRBJ2-7; D gene uncertain. The CDR3 is 14 amino acids. The V gene lost 1 base and the J gene lost 3 bases, with 13 bases spanning the gap. Germline V gives CDR1 DFQATT, CDR2 SNEGSKA (reference sequence). The CDR3 protein is CSARGAAALYEQYF. The CDR3 DNA reads TGCAGTGCTAGAGGGGCAGCAGCCCTCTACGAGCAGTACTTC.

The V and J genes are TRBV6-6 and TRBJ2-5; D may be TRBD2 (5 bases). Germline V gene lookup returns CDR1 MNHNY and CDR2 SVGAGI (reference sequence). This CDR3 is 14 amino acids long. V lost 5 bases and J 0 bases, leaving 10 bases between the germline ends. CDR3 nucleotides: TGTGCCAGCAGTGGGCACGGGAACCAAGAGACCCAGTACTTC. It translates to CASSGHGNQETQYF.